The text below deals with one T cell receptor beta chain. Its matching antigen is unknown. This sample stems from a study of immune cell composition in non-small cell lung cancer. The table came from immunoSEQ multiplex PCR; TCRdb's copy has only in-frame clones and leaves some out. The data show 7,500 to 9,000 clones, 65% to 70% seen once. Normal lung was sampled as far from the tumour as possible, at least 3 cm. Genomic DNA came from frozen unsorted single-cell suspensions. Study findings and constraints: Tumour-reactive clones were not shown to match dominant in vivo tumour clones. Tumour-associated clones >0.5% occurred in around 35% of adenocarcinomas, approximately 79% of squamous.

This CDR3 region has 16 residues. CDR1 ENHRY and CDR2 SYGVKD come from the germline V gene. The V and J ends lost 7 bases and 8 bases respectively, with 26 bases between them. The chain recombines TRBV10-3 with TRBJ1-2, with D possibly being TRBD1 (6 bases). Sequencing input: non-adjacent lung tissue. The receptor comes from a human donor with non-small cell lung cancer. CDR3 region: CAIKARVTGSLGGYTF. Written as DNA, the CDR3 is TGTGCCATCAAGGCGCGAGTGACAGGCTCCCTGGGGGGCTACACCTTC.